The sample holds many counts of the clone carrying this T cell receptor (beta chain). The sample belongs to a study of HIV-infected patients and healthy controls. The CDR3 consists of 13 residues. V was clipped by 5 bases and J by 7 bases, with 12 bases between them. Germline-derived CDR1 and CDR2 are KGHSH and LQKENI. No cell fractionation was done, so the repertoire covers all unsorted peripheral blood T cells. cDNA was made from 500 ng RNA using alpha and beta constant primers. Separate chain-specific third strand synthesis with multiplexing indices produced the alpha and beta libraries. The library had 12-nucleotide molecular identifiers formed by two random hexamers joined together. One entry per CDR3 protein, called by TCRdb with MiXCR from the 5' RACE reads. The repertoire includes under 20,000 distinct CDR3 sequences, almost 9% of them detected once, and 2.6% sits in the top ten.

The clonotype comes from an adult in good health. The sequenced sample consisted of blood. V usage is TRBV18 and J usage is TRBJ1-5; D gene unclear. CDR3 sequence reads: CASSSQTGQPQHF. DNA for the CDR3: TGTGCCAGCTCAAGTCAGACGGGGCAGCCCCAGCATTTT.